These T cell receptor beta chains were read from a single sample in a study of long-term antiretroviral therapy in people with HIV. The method was immunoSEQ multiplex PCR; TCRdb's version includes in-frame clones alone and lacks a portion of them. The data contain roughly 20,000 clones, roughly 80% of them seen just once; the ten biggest clones take up about 4%. Sample: unsorted PBMCs, taken roughly 4 years after starting antiretroviral therapy. The source of these receptors is a man younger than 30 with HIV. CDR3s include the opening cysteine and the closing phenylalanine or tryptophan. Each record gives: V gene, clone size, J gene, D gene, CDR3 DNA, CDR3 protein. A D gene is named only where the DNA matches it firmly. The listing skips clone size in some rows; elsewhere it reads once, few, many or a size class.

v_gene: TRBV13
abundance: .
j_gene: TRBJ1-1
d_gene: TRBD1
CDR3nt: TGTGCCAGCAGCTTACAGGGGGCGGACACTGAAGCTTTCTTT
CDR3aa: CASSLQGADTEAFF

v_gene: TRBV19
abundance: .
j_gene: TRBJ2-1
d_gene: .
CDR3nt: TGTGCCAGTACTCGCAGGGGAACTCGGACGGTTTTCAATGAGCAGTTCTTC
CDR3aa: CASTRRGTRTVFNEQFF

v_gene: TRBV27
abundance: few
j_gene: TRBJ1-5
d_gene: .
CDR3nt: TGTGCCAGCAACCATCGTGGGGGGGATAGCAATCAGCCCCAGCATTTT
CDR3aa: CASNHRGGDSNQPQHF

v_gene: TRBV15
abundance: .
j_gene: TRBJ1-1
d_gene: .
CDR3nt: TGTGCCACCAGCGAGGGCAGTGGTGAAGCTTTCTTT
CDR3aa: CATSEGSGEAFF

v_gene: TRBV7-9
abundance: .
j_gene: TRBJ2-5
d_gene: .
CDR3nt: TGTGCCAGCAGCTTAGCGCTAGCCCAGGGTAAAGAGACCCAGTACTTC
CDR3aa: CASSLALAQGKETQYF

v_gene: TRBV19
abundance: once
j_gene: TRBJ2-1
d_gene: TRBD1
CDR3nt: TGTGCCAGTAGTCCTGGGACAGGGGGTTACAATGAGCAGTTCTTC
CDR3aa: CASSPGTGGYNEQFF

v_gene: TRBV5-1
abundance: .
j_gene: TRBJ1-6
d_gene: TRBD1
CDR3nt: TGCGCCAGCAGCGTGGGACAGGGGGATTCACCCCTCCACTTT
CDR3aa: CASSVGQGDSPLHF

v_gene: TRBV9
abundance: once
j_gene: TRBJ1-4
d_gene: TRBD1
CDR3nt: TGTGCCAGCAGCGCAACAGGGGTACGGGAAAAACTGTTTTTT
CDR3aa: CASSATGVREKLFF

v_gene: TRBV5-1
abundance: .
j_gene: TRBJ1-1
d_gene: .
CDR3nt: TGCGCCAGCTCAGCTTACCCGGACAGGAACACTGAAGCTTTCTTT
CDR3aa: CASSAYPDRNTEAFF

v_gene: TRBV7-3
abundance: .
j_gene: TRBJ2-7
d_gene: .
CDR3nt: TGTGCCAGCAGCTTTTCGGTGTTATACGAGCAGTACTTC
CDR3aa: CASSFSVLYEQYF

v_gene: TRBV6-1
abundance: .
j_gene: TRBJ2-3
d_gene: .
CDR3nt: TGTGCCAGCAGTGCCGTTGGCTGGACCGCTAGGGCAGATACGCAGTATTTT
CDR3aa: CASSAVGWTARADTQYF

v_gene: TRBV5-3
abundance: .
j_gene: TRBJ2-7
d_gene: TRBD2
CDR3nt: TGTGCCAGAAGCACCGACCGACTAGCGGGGGGGCATGAGCAGTACTTC
CDR3aa: CARSTDRLAGGHEQYF

v_gene: TRBV2
abundance: few
j_gene: TRBJ1-4
d_gene: .
CDR3nt: TGTGCCAGCAGTGAAGGCCTTAACCGGGGGGAAAAACTGTTTTTT
CDR3aa: CASSEGLNRGEKLFF

v_gene: TRBV4-1
abundance: .
j_gene: TRBJ2-2
d_gene: .
CDR3nt: TGCGCCAGCAGCCAAGTCTATACCGGGGAGCTGTTTTTT
CDR3aa: CASSQVYTGELFF

v_gene: TRBV11-2
abundance: .
j_gene: TRBJ2-3
d_gene: .
CDR3nt: TGTGCCAGCAGCCTAAGACCCTCAACAGATACGCAGTATTTT
CDR3aa: CASSLRPSTDTQYF

v_gene: TRBV27
abundance: once
j_gene: TRBJ2-3
d_gene: .
CDR3nt: TGTGCCAGCAGTTATTGGGGGGCTCGTTCAGATACGCAGTATTTT
CDR3aa: CASSYWGARSDTQYF

v_gene: TRBV4-1
abundance: .
j_gene: TRBJ2-3
d_gene: .
CDR3nt: TGCGCCAGCAGCCAAGAGCGGGCCTACACAGATACGCAGTATTTT
CDR3aa: CASSQERAYTDTQYF

v_gene: TRBV7-2
abundance: .
j_gene: TRBJ2-4
d_gene: TRBD2
CDR3nt: TGTGCCAGCAGCTTGGGACTAGCGGCGCAAAACATTCAGTACTTC
CDR3aa: CASSLGLAAQNIQYF

v_gene: TRBV7-9
abundance: .
j_gene: TRBJ2-3
d_gene: .
CDR3nt: TGTGCCAGCAGCCAAGACACAGATACGCAGTATTTT
CDR3aa: CASSQDTDTQYF

v_gene: TRBV9
abundance: few
j_gene: TRBJ2-1
d_gene: .
CDR3nt: TGTGCCAGCAGCGCACCTGGGGTAGCGGACTACAATGAGCAGTTCTTC
CDR3aa: CASSAPGVADYNEQFF

v_gene: TRBV5-4
abundance: .
j_gene: TRBJ2-5
d_gene: TRBD2
CDR3nt: TGTGCCAGCCGCCCAGCCGGGGGGGCCGCGGAGACCCAGTACTTC
CDR3aa: CASRPAGGAAETQYF

v_gene: TRBV9
abundance: .
j_gene: TRBJ2-2
d_gene: TRBD2
CDR3nt: TGTGCCAGCAGCGTAGCACTTAGCGGGGCGGCTGCCGGGGAGCTGTTTTTT
CDR3aa: CASSVALSGAAAGELFF

v_gene: TRBV19
abundance: .
j_gene: TRBJ1-2
d_gene: TRBD1
CDR3nt: TGTGCCAGTAGGCGGAACAGGGGGCGCTCCTATGGCTACACCTTC
CDR3aa: CASRRNRGRSYGYTF

v_gene: TRBV5-1
abundance: .
j_gene: TRBJ1-3
d_gene: .
CDR3nt: TGCGCCAGCAGCTTGGACAGCTCTGGAAACACCATATATTTT
CDR3aa: CASSLDSSGNTIYF

v_gene: TRBV2
abundance: .
j_gene: TRBJ1-5
d_gene: TRBD1
CDR3nt: TGTGCCAGCAGTCCCGGGACAGCCAATCAGCCCCAGCATTTT
CDR3aa: CASSPGTANQPQHF

v_gene: TRBV15
abundance: .
j_gene: TRBJ1-1
d_gene: .
CDR3nt: TGTGCCACCAGCAGAGATCGGGGGATTGAAGCTTTCTTT
CDR3aa: CATSRDRGIEAFF

v_gene: TRBV20-1
abundance: once
j_gene: TRBJ2-7
d_gene: .
CDR3nt: TGCAGTGCTAGCCACAACTACGAGCAGTACTTC
CDR3aa: CSASHNYEQYF

v_gene: TRBV2
abundance: once
j_gene: TRBJ2-3
d_gene: .
CDR3nt: TGTGCCAGCAGTGAAATCAGGGCGAGCACAGATACGCAGTATTTT
CDR3aa: CASSEIRASTDTQYF

v_gene: TRBV5-1
abundance: .
j_gene: TRBJ1-3
d_gene: .
CDR3nt: TGCGCCAGCAGCTTGGTGGGTTACTCTGGAAACACCATATATTTT
CDR3aa: CASSLVGYSGNTIYF

v_gene: TRBV5-1
abundance: .
j_gene: TRBJ2-3
d_gene: .
CDR3nt: TGCGCCAGCAGCTCTACAGGGCTGGCGGCAGATACGCAGTATTTT
CDR3aa: CASSSTGLAADTQYF

v_gene: TRBV7-2
abundance: .
j_gene: TRBJ1-1
d_gene: .
CDR3nt: TGTGCCAGCAGCTTAATGAACACTGAAGCTTTCTTT
CDR3aa: CASSLMNTEAFF

v_gene: TRBV19
abundance: few
j_gene: TRBJ1-2
d_gene: .
CDR3nt: TGTGCCAGTAGTTTTCGGCCTGCTAACTATGGCTACACCTTC
CDR3aa: CASSFRPANYGYTF

v_gene: TRBV2
abundance: .
j_gene: TRBJ2-3
d_gene: TRBD1
CDR3nt: TGTGCCACCCTTGACAGGGGCCGGACAGATACGCAGTATTTT
CDR3aa: CATLDRGRTDTQYF

v_gene: TRBV5-4
abundance: .
j_gene: TRBJ1-6
d_gene: .
CDR3nt: TGTGCCAGCAGCCCCAGCGGGGGAGTCGATTCACCCCTCCACTTT
CDR3aa: CASSPSGGVDSPLHF

v_gene: TRBV19
abundance: once
j_gene: TRBJ2-2
d_gene: .
CDR3nt: TGTGCCAGTAGTACGACCCCACAAGTTTACACCGGGGAGCTGTTTTTT
CDR3aa: CASSTTPQVYTGELFF

v_gene: TRBV2
abundance: .
j_gene: TRBJ2-4
d_gene: TRBD2
CDR3nt: TGTGCCAGCAGTGCGGGGAGGGACATTCAGTACTTC
CDR3aa: CASSAGRDIQYF

v_gene: TRBV6-1
abundance: .
j_gene: TRBJ1-4
d_gene: .
CDR3nt: TGTGCCAGCAGTGAAAGACGCCGGAGGGATGAAAAACTGTTTTTT
CDR3aa: CASSERRRRDEKLFF

v_gene: TRBV5-1
abundance: .
j_gene: TRBJ2-7
d_gene: .
CDR3nt: TGCGCCAGCAGCTTGGAGTGGAATTCGGGTTACGAGCAGTACTTC
CDR3aa: CASSLEWNSGYEQYF

v_gene: TRBV11-2
abundance: once
j_gene: TRBJ1-5
d_gene: TRBD1
CDR3nt: TGTGCCAGCAGCCCAGGGGGAAATCAGCCCCAGCATTTT
CDR3aa: CASSPGGNQPQHF

v_gene: TRBV28
abundance: once
j_gene: TRBJ1-2
d_gene: TRBD1
CDR3nt: TGTGCCAGCAGTAACGACAGGGTTTACGGCTACACCTTC
CDR3aa: CASSNDRVYGYTF

v_gene: TRBV5-4
abundance: .
j_gene: TRBJ1-5
d_gene: .
CDR3nt: TGTGCCAGCAGCTTCACGGGGGGCGCGGGCAATCAGCCCCAGCATTTT
CDR3aa: CASSFTGGAGNQPQHF

v_gene: TRBV7-2
abundance: .
j_gene: TRBJ2-1
d_gene: TRBD1
CDR3nt: TGTGCCAGCAGCGGATCACCGGGACAGACAGACAATGAGCAGTTCTTC
CDR3aa: CASSGSPGQTDNEQFF

v_gene: TRBV27
abundance: once
j_gene: TRBJ2-3
d_gene: .
CDR3nt: TGTGCCAGCAGTTCTTTCCAAGTAATGTATTTT
CDR3aa: CASSSFQVMYF

v_gene: TRBV5-1
abundance: .
j_gene: TRBJ2-1
d_gene: .
CDR3nt: TGCGCCAGCAGCGTGACCATGAGTTCCTACAATGAGCAGTTCTTC
CDR3aa: CASSVTMSSYNEQFF

v_gene: TRBV6-4
abundance: .
j_gene: TRBJ2-1
d_gene: .
CDR3nt: TGTGCCAGCAGTGCGAGCTCCTACAATGAGCAGTTCTTC
CDR3aa: CASSASSYNEQFF

v_gene: TRBV28
abundance: .
j_gene: TRBJ1-4
d_gene: TRBD1
CDR3nt: TGTGCCAGCAGTTCTCAGGGGGCTGGAGGGGAAAAACTGTTTTTT
CDR3aa: CASSSQGAGGEKLFF

v_gene: TRBV5-6
abundance: .
j_gene: TRBJ2-3
d_gene: TRBD2
CDR3nt: TGTGCCAGCAGCCAATCCCTACAGCGGGGGGTAGATACGCAGTATTTT
CDR3aa: CASSQSLQRGVDTQYF

v_gene: TRBV25-1
abundance: .
j_gene: TRBJ1-1
d_gene: TRBD1
CDR3nt: TGTGCCAGCAGTCGGGAGACAGGGGGCACTGAAGCTTTCTTT
CDR3aa: CASSRETGGTEAFF

v_gene: TRBV4-1
abundance: .
j_gene: TRBJ2-2
d_gene: .
CDR3nt: TGCGCCAGCAGCCAAGGAGTTTCTAACACCGGGGAGCTGTTTTTT
CDR3aa: CASSQGVSNTGELFF

v_gene: TRBV6-1
abundance: .
j_gene: TRBJ1-6
d_gene: TRBD1
CDR3nt: TGTGCCAGCAGTGAATGGGGGACAGGGGAATCACCCCTCCACTTT
CDR3aa: CASSEWGTGESPLHF

v_gene: TRBV6-5
abundance: .
j_gene: TRBJ1-6
d_gene: .
CDR3nt: TGTGCCAGCAGTTACGGTGGGCAGGGAGGCTCACCCCTCCACTTT
CDR3aa: CASSYGGQGGSPLHF

v_gene: TRBV5-1
abundance: .
j_gene: TRBJ2-3
d_gene: .
CDR3nt: TGCGCCAGCAGCTTGTTAGGGGGGGGTGTAGATACGCAGTATTTT
CDR3aa: CASSLLGGGVDTQYF

v_gene: TRBV10-3
abundance: few
j_gene: TRBJ1-1
d_gene: .
CDR3nt: TGTGCCATCAGTGGGGGGCTAAGGAACACTGAAGCTTTCTTT
CDR3aa: CAISGGLRNTEAFF